Below, 27 T cell receptor beta chains from the same sample are listed, as sequenced in a study of OX40 agonist ivuxolimab in advanced cancers. Clones were sequenced by immunoSEQ multiplex PCR, and TCRdb holds only the in-frame ones, with some missing. The sample has 68,000 or so clones, 70% to 85% seen once. The sequenced sample was CD4+ or CD8+ T cells sorted from blood, obtained in a trial of the OX40 agonist ivuxolimab. All receptors come from an adult with an advanced solid tumor such as melanoma, head and neck, liver or kidney cancer.

The chain joins TRBV4-1 to TRBJ1-4; D ambiguous. The CDR3 sequence is 13 residues long. V was trimmed by 1 base and J by 3 bases, leaving 3 bases between them. Germline V gene lookup returns CDR1 MGHRA and CDR2 YSYEKL. CDR3 protein: CASSQGANEKLFF. As DNA, the CDR3 is TGCGCCAGCAGCCAAGGGGCTAATGAAAAACTGTTTTTT.

The chain couples TRBV7-8 to TRBJ1-2, with D tentatively TRBD1 (6 bases). Germline lookup yields CDR1 SGHVS and CDR2 FQNEAQ. The CDR3 consists of 15 residues. Between the trimmed V and J ends, which lost 4 bases and 3 bases, there was a span of 15 bases. The DNA for the CDR3 is TGTGCCAGCAGCTCTCCGGACAGACCTCACTATGGCTACACCTTC. Translating gives CASSSPDRPHYGYTF.

CDR3 region: CASSGTPSTATRDGYTF. CDR3 DNA: TGTGCCAGCAGCGGGACCCCATCGACAGCAACACGGGATGGCTACACCTTC. The V and J genes are TRBV9 and TRBJ1-2, with a possible D match to TRBD1 (5 bases). With 3 bases removed from V and 6 bases from J, the gap between germline ends came to 24 bases. Germline CDR1 reads SGDLS; CDR2 reads YYNGEE. The CDR3 extends over 17 amino acids.

The chain couples TRBV28 to TRBJ2-3; D gene unclear. Deletions cut 8 bases from V and 2 bases from J, with 8 bases between. The germline V gene encodes CDR1 MDHEN and CDR2 SYDVKM. The CDR3 runs to 12 residues. This CDR3 reads CASSVATDTQYF. As DNA, the CDR3 is TGTGCCAGCTCGGTCGCCACAGATACGCAGTATTTT.

The chain is built from TRBV5-1 and TRBJ2-2; 11 bases agree with TRBD1. Germline trimming cut 0 bases from V and 3 bases from J; bases unmatched to any gene: 1. The V gene's germline CDR1 is SGHRS and CDR2 YFSETQ. The CDR3 spans 16 residues. The CDR3 nucleotides read TGCGCCAGCAGCTTGGAGGGACAGGGGGACACCGGGGAGCTGTTTTTT. This sequence encodes CASSLEGQGDTGELFF. Based on the CDR3 plus reference TRBV5-1 and TRBJ2-2, the full variable domain is KAGVTQTPRYLIKTRGQQVTLSCSPISGHRSVSWYQQTPGQGLQFLFEYFSETQRNKGNFPGRFSGRQFSNSRSEMNVSTLELGDSALYLCASSLEGQGDTGELFFGEGSRLTVL.

The chain couples TRBV7-2 to TRBJ2-3; a weak D match, TRBD2 (5 bases). The CDR3 length is 13 residues. Looked up from germline, CDR1 is SGHTA and CDR2 is FQGNSA. Trimming removed 4 bases at V and 0 bases at J, with 5 bases between. The CDR3 reads CASSWTSTDTQYF. In DNA form, the CDR3 reads TGTGCCAGCAGCTGGACTAGCACAGATACGCAGTATTTT.

This rearrangement joins TRBV14 to TRBJ2-7; no clear D gene. CDR3 length: 15 amino acids. Trimming took 1 base from V and 4 from J, leaving 14 bases between them. The V gene's germline CDR1 is SGHDN and CDR2 FVKESK. The CDR3 spells CASSQVGNSYYEQYF. In DNA, the CDR3 is TGTGCCAGCAGCCAAGTGGGAAACAGTTATTACGAGCAGTACTTC.

The V call is TRBV4-1, the J call TRBJ2-7; TRBD2 aligns across 8 bases. This CDR3 is built from 16 residues. Germline V CDR1 and CDR2: MGHRA, YSYEKL. Trimming cost V 0 bases and J 3 bases; bases outside gene matches: 7. In DNA, the CDR3 is TGCGCCAGCAGCCAAGATCTAGCGGGTAACCTCTACGAGCAGTACTTC. Encoded protein: CASSQDLAGNLYEQYF.

This rearrangement joins TRBV6-1 to TRBJ1-1; the D gene is possibly TRBD1 (5 bases). CDR1 is MNHNS and CDR2 is SASEGT in the germline V gene. This CDR3 is 18 amino acids long. V gave up 4 bases and J gave up 3 bases, with 24 bases separating them. The chain's CDR3 is CASSGSVFIQGGDTEAFF. The DNA for the CDR3 is TGTGCCAGCAGTGGTTCAGTTTTCATCCAGGGAGGCGACACTGAAGCTTTCTTT.

The chain combines TRBV7-9 with TRBJ2-6; D unresolved. The CDR3 is 16 amino acids. Germline V gives CDR1 SEHNR, CDR2 FQNEAQ (reference sequence). Trimming stripped 1 base from V and 0 bases from J, with 7 bases between. Here the CDR3 DNA reads TGTGCCAGCAGCTTAGTTTTTACCTCTGGGGCCAACGTCCTGACTTTC. Protein product: CASSLVFTSGANVLTF.

Many counts were recorded for this clone. The chain employs TRBV19 and TRBJ2-3; TRBD1 or TRBD2 may be the D gene (5 bases each). Germline loops: CDR1 LNHDA, CDR2 SQIVND (reference sequence). The V end was cut by 3 bases, the J end by 2 bases, with 9 bases between. CDR3 length: 14 residues. The CDR3 reads CASSMGPNTDTQYF. The CDR3 DNA follows: TGTGCCAGTAGTATGGGACCCAACACAGATACGCAGTATTTT.

The chain uses TRBV5-1 and TRBJ2-7; 7 bases line up with TRBD1. Germline V gene data show CDR1 as SGHRS and CDR2 as YFSETQ. The CDR3 extends over 15 amino acids. V lost 4 bases and J lost 6; bases outside the gene matches: 13. The CDR3 sequence: CASSPNDRALSEQYF. CDR3 in DNA: TGCGCCAGCAGCCCCAACGACAGGGCGTTGAGCGAGCAGTACTTC. The full variable domain, with the rest looked up from reference TRBV5-1 and TRBJ2-7, is KAGVTQTPRYLIKTRGQQVTLSCSPISGHRSVSWYQQTPGQGLQFLFEYFSETQRNKGNFPGRFSGRQFSNSRSEMNVSTLELGDSALYLCASSPNDRALSEQYFGPGTRLTVT.

The CDR3 reads CASSPRQGATGYTF. For the CDR3, the DNA is TGTGCCAGCAGCCCTCGACAGGGGGCGACGGGCTACACCTTC. The chain employs TRBV13 and TRBJ1-2; 10 bases match TRBD1. V shed 5 bases and J 8 bases; nucleotides not matched to a gene: 8. The length of the CDR3 is 14 residues. CDR1 and CDR2 from the germline V gene are PRHDT and FYEKMQ (reference sequence).

CDR3 loop: CASTSRIGGDDGYTF. In nucleotides, the CDR3 is TGCGCCAGCACCTCTAGAATCGGGGGCGATGACGGCTACACCTTC. V and J are TRBV10-2 and TRBJ1-2; tentative D call: TRBD1 (6 bases). V was cut by 7 bases and J by 8 bases, with 23 bases left in between. Germline CDR1 reads WSHSY; CDR2 reads SAAADI. The CDR3 runs 15 residues.

V gene TRBV15 combines with J gene TRBJ2-7, with a weak D call TRBD2 (6 bases). The V end lost 0 bases, the J end lost 2 bases, and 11 bases lay between the germline ends. This CDR3 region has 15 residues. Germline CDR1 reads LNHNV; CDR2 reads YYDKDF (reference sequence). CDR3 amino acids: CATSRDSGPTYEQYF. CDR3 DNA: TGTGCCACCAGCAGAGATAGCGGACCCACCTACGAGCAGTACTTC.

This clone was counted only a few times. The rearrangement joins TRBV6-4 to TRBJ1-1; 11 bases align to TRBD1. Germline CDR1 and CDR2: MRHNA and SNTAGT. The CDR3 spans 15 residues. Trimming cost V 6 bases and J 4 bases; bases outside gene matches: 7. The CDR3 loop is CASSVDGTGGTEAFF. DNA for the CDR3: TGTGCCAGCAGCGTGGATGGGACAGGGGGCACTGAAGCTTTCTTT.

This clone was detected a few times. The V and J genes are TRBV2 and TRBJ1-2, with D perhaps matching TRBD1 (6 bases). The germline V gene encodes CDR1 SNHLY and CDR2 FYNNEI. This CDR3 is 15 amino acids long. V lost 0 bases and J 2 bases, leaving 10 bases between the germline ends. This chain's CDR3 is CASSEAGGANYGYTF. DNA for the CDR3: TGTGCCAGCAGTGAAGCTGGGGGGGCGAACTATGGCTACACCTTC. Based on the CDR3 plus reference TRBV2 and TRBJ1-2, the full variable domain is EPEVTQTPSHQVTQMGQEVILRCVPISNHLYFYWYRQILGQKVEFLVSFYNNEISEKSEIFDDQFSVERPDGSNFTLKIRSTKLEDSAMYFCASSEAGGANYGYTFGSGTRLTVV.

The CDR3 sequence is CAWSVRGHPTTNEKLFF. Here the CDR3 DNA reads TGTGCCTGGAGTGTACGGGGACACCCAACAACTAATGAAAAACTGTTTTTT. The chain uses TRBV30 and TRBJ1-4; a possible D gene is TRBD1 (6 bases). The CDR3 runs to 17 residues. Germline CDR1 is GTSNPN and CDR2 is SVGIG (reference sequence). V lost 0 bases, J lost 0 bases, and 14 bases lay in between.

The chain joins TRBV11-3 to TRBJ2-2; 7 bases agree with TRBD1. Germline V CDR1 and CDR2: SGHNT, YENEEA. This CDR3 is 15 amino acids long. With 1 base clipped from V and 6 bases from J, the junction kept 5 bases outside the gene matches. The CDR3 DNA reads TGTGCCAGCAGCTTAGGGTACAGGGGTGCCGGGGAGCTGTTTTTT. Amino acids: CASSLGYRGAGELFF.

The V call is TRBV27, the J call TRBJ1-1; TRBD1 is a possible D gene (6 bases). The germline CDR1 and CDR2 sequences are MNHEY and SMNVEV (reference sequence). The CDR3 runs 14 residues. V was pared by 4 bases and J by 4 bases, with 13 bases between. The CDR3 DNA is TGTGCCAGCAGTTCCCCTCACAGGGTCACTGAAGCTTTCTTT. Its protein is CASSSPHRVTEAFF.

V is TRBV7-2 and J is TRBJ2-1, with 7 bases that match TRBD2. Germline V gene sequence: CDR1 SGHTA, CDR2 FQGNSA. This CDR3 has 15 amino acids. V trimming: 2 bases; J trimming: 9 bases; junction bases outside the gene matches: 10. The CDR3 loop is CASSLTSASPGEQFF. DNA for the CDR3: TGTGCCAGCAGCTTAACTAGCGCCAGCCCAGGTGAGCAGTTCTTC.

The genes are TRBV5-6 and TRBJ2-2, with 7 bases identical to TRBD1. Germline CDR1 and CDR2: SGHDT and YYEEEE. J gave up 1 base and V 4 bases, and 10 bases lay outside the gene matches. The CDR3 totals 17 residues. For the CDR3, the DNA is TGTGCCAGCAGCACAACAGGGGACCTGCTGAACACCGGGGAGCTGTTTTTT. This codes for CASSTTGDLLNTGELFF.

CDR3 in amino acids: CASRSEGRTDTQYF. In DNA form, the CDR3 reads TGTGCCAGCAGATCCGAGGGGCGCACAGATACGCAGTATTTT. J is TRBJ2-3 and V is TRBV6-1; TRBD1 or TRBD2 may be the D gene (5 bases each). From germline, CDR1 is MNHNS and CDR2 SASEGT. V was cut by 6 bases and J by 1 base, with 11 bases left in between. This CDR3 comprises 14 residues.

The J gene is TRBJ2-1, the V gene TRBV9; tentatively, D is TRBD1 (6 bases). With 3 bases removed from V and 0 bases from J, the gap between germline ends came to 10 bases. This CDR3 has 15 amino acids. Per germline, CDR1 SGDLS and CDR2 YYNGEE. The CDR3 sequence is CASSGQDSSYNEQFF. CDR3 DNA: TGTGCCAGCAGCGGACAGGATAGCTCCTACAATGAGCAGTTCTTC.

For the CDR3, the DNA is TGTGCCAGCAGCCCACAGACAGGGTTGAACACTGAAGCTTTCTTT. Its protein product is CASSPQTGLNTEAFF. The chain employs TRBV9 and TRBJ1-1, with 7 bases aligning to TRBD1. V lost 4 bases and J lost 0; bases outside the gene matches: 6. This CDR3 comprises 15 residues. Germline values: CDR1 SGDLS, CDR2 YYNGEE.

V is TRBV5-4 and J is TRBJ2-5; TRBD2 matches 10 bases. This CDR3 comprises 15 residues. Germline CDR1 reads SGHNT; CDR2 reads YYREEE (reference sequence). V was clipped by 3 bases and J by 5 bases; unmatched bases: 7. In nucleotides, the CDR3 is TGTGCCAGCAGCTCCTCCGGGACTAGCGTTGAGACCCAGTACTTC. It encodes CASSSSGTSVETQYF.

The J gene is TRBJ2-7, the V gene TRBV6-5, with 14 bases fitting TRBD2. V trimming: 4 bases; J trimming: 4 bases; junction bases outside the gene matches: 3. The CDR3 has 15 amino acids. In germline, CDR1 is MNHEY, CDR2 SVGAGI. For the CDR3, the DNA is TGTGCCAGCAGTTTCAGGACTAGCGGGAGGTACGAGCAGTACTTC. Its protein is CASSFRTSGRYEQYF.